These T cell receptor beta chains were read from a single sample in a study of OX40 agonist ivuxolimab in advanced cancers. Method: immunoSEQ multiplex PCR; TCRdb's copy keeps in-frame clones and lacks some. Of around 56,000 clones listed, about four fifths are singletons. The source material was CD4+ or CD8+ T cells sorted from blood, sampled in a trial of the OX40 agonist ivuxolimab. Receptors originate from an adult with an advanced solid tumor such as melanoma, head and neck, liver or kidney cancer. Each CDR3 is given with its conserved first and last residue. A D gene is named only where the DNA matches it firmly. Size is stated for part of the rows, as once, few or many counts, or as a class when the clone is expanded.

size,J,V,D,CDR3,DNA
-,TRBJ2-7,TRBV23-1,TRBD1,CASANGVPQGDEQYF,TGCGCCAGCGCTAATGGGGTCCCTCAGGGGGACGAGCAGTACTTC
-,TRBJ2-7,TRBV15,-,CATSRGGPYEQYF,TGTGCCACCAGCAGAGGGGGCCCATACGAGCAGTACTTC
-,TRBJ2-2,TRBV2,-,CASKKDGGSPNTGELFF,TGTGCCAGCAAGAAGGATGGGGGCAGCCCGAACACCGGGGAGCTGTTTTTT
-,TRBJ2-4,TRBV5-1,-,CASSLSSGEGYIQYF,TGCGCCAGCAGCTTGTCTTCAGGGGAGGGTTACATTCAGTACTTC
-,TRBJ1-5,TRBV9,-,CASSVDSGQPQHF,TGTGCCAGCAGCGTAGACAGCGGACAGCCCCAGCATTTT
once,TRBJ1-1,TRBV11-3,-,CASSYNQGTEAFF,TGTGCCAGCAGCTACAATCAGGGAACTGAAGCTTTCTTT
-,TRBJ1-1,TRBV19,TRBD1,CASSPRQGGNTEAFF,TGTGCCAGTAGCCCGAGGCAGGGGGGAAACACTGAAGCTTTCTTT
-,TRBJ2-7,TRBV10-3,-,CAIRNGDAYEQYF,TGTGCCATCAGGAACGGTGACGCCTACGAGCAGTACTTC
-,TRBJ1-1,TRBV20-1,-,CSARGQSEAFF,TGCAGTGCTAGAGGACAGAGTGAAGCTTTCTTT
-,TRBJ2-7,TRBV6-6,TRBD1,CASRPGQGDTYEQYF,TGTGCCAGCAGACCGGGACAGGGAGATACCTACGAGCAGTACTTC
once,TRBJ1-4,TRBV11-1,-,CASSSGLTNEKLFF,TGTGCCAGCAGCTCAGGGCTTACTAATGAAAAACTGTTTTTT
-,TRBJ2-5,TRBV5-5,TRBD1,CASSWTGTGEETQYF,TGTGCCAGCAGCTGGACCGGGACAGGGGAGGAGACCCAGTACTTC
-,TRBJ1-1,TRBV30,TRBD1,CAWSVPGGRSMNTEAFF,TGTGCCTGGAGTGTACCAGGGGGCAGGTCCATGAACACTGAAGCTTTCTTT
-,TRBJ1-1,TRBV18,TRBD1,CASSPPQGEAFF,TGTGCCAGCTCACCACCCCAGGGGGAGGCTTTCTTT
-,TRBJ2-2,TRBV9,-,CASSPGEGKNTGELFF,TGTGCCAGCAGCCCGGGGGAAGGCAAAAACACCGGGGAGCTGTTTTTT
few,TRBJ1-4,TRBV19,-,CASSPTGPNEKLFF,TGTGCCAGTAGTCCTACAGGCCCTAATGAAAAACTGTTTTTT
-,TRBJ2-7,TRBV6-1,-,CASSEEDGSWTYEQYF,TGTGCCAGCAGTGAAGAGGACGGGAGCTGGACCTACGAGCAGTACTTC
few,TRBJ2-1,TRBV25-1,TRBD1,CASSETGGAFNEQFF,TGTGCCAGCAGTGAGACAGGGGGCGCCTTCAATGAGCAGTTCTTC
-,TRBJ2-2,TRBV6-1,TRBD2,CASRTRLADTGELFF,TGTGCCAGCAGAACCCGACTAGCGGACACCGGGGAGCTGTTTTTT
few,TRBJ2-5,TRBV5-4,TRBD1,CASSSGQGLIETQYF,TGTGCCAGCAGCTCTGGACAGGGGCTGATAGAGACCCAGTACTTC
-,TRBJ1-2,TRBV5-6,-,CASSLEGYGYTF,TGTGCCAGCAGCTTGGAGGGGTATGGCTACACCTTC
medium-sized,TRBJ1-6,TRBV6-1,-,CASSEGQISPLHF,TGTGCCAGCAGTGAGGGCCAGATATCACCCCTCCACTTT
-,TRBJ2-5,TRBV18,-,CASSPGHQETQYF,TGTGCCAGCTCACCGGGGCACCAAGAGACCCAGTACTTC
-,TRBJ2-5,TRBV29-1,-,CSASPGQETQYF,TGCAGCGCCTCACCTGGCCAAGAGACCCAGTACTTC
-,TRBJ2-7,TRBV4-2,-,CASSQDLGAGREQYF,TGTGCCAGCAGCCAAGACCTTGGGGCAGGGAGGGAGCAGTACTTC
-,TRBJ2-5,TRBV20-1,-,CSASRAETQYF,TGCAGTGCTAGCAGGGCGGAGACCCAGTACTTC
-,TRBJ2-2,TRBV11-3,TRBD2,CASNRRCLAGGRTGELFF,TGTGCCAGCAACCGTAGGTGTCTAGCGGGGGGGAGAACCGGGGAGCTGTTTTTT
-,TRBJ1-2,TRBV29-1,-,CSPGSYTF,TGCAGCCCCGGGAGCTACACCTTC
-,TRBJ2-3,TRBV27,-,CASSSLPIGWRDNTDTQYF,TGTGCCAGCAGCAGTTTACCTATCGGATGGAGGGATAACACAGATACGCAGTATTTT
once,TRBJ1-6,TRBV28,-,CASSSPLSSYNSPLHF,TGTGCCAGCAGTTCGCCTTTGAGCTCCTATAATTCACCCCTCCACTTT
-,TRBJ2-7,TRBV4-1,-,CASSPTQGLLRVEQYF,TGCGCCAGCAGCCCCACCCAGGGGCTCCTACGAGTCGAGCAGTACTTC
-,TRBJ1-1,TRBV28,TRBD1,CASRATDRDSEAFF,TGTGCCAGCAGGGCGACGGACAGGGACTCTGAAGCTTTCTTT
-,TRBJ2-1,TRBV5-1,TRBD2,CASSLGFWTSGRPSSYNEQFF,TGCGCCAGCAGCTTGGGATTCTGGACTAGCGGGAGGCCCAGCTCCTACAATGAGCAGTTCTTC
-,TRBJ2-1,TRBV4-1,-,CASSQDSYNEQFF,TGCGCCAGCAGCCAAGATTCGTACAATGAGCAGTTCTTC
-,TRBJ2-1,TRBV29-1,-,CSVEGERDVPKNYNEQFF,TGCAGCGTTGAAGGTGAAAGGGACGTCCCAAAAAACTACAATGAGCAGTTCTTC
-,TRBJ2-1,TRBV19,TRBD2,CASSEGLVDEQFF,TGTGCCAGTAGTGAGGGACTAGTCGATGAGCAGTTCTTC
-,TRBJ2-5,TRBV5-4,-,CASSLSDGRETQYF,TGTGCCAGCAGCTTAAGCGACGGCCGAGAGACCCAGTACTTC
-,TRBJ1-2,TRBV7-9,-,CASSLMGSNYGYTF,TGTGCCAGCAGCCTGATGGGGTCTAACTATGGCTACACCTTC
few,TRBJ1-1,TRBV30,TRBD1,CARADRANTEAFF,TGTGCCAGGGCGGACAGGGCGAACACTGAAGCTTTCTTT
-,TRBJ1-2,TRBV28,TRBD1,CASRPGQSFSNYGYTF,TGTGCCAGCAGACCGGGACAGAGTTTTTCTAACTATGGCTACACCTTC
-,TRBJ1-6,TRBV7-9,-,CASSPGQLLRGSLHF,TGTGCCAGCAGCCCAGGACAGCTGCTAAGGGGATCCCTCCACTTT
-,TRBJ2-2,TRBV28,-,CASTYSGSSGELFF,TGTGCCAGCACCTATTCAGGGAGTTCCGGGGAGCTGTTTTTT
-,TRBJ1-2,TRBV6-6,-,CAAGTYGYTF,TGTGCCGCAGGGACATATGGCTACACCTTC
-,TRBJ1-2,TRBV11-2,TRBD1,CASSPGQGRGYTF,TGTGCCAGCAGCCCAGGACAGGGCCGCGGCTACACCTTC
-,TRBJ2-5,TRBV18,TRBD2,CASSPLGLAGVETQYF,TGTGCCAGCTCACCACTAGGACTAGCGGGAGTAGAGACCCAGTACTTC
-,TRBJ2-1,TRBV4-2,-,CASSQGSSGQQFF,TGTGCCAGCAGCCAAGGATCCTCAGGTCAGCAGTTCTTC
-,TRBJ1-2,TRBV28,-,CASSPGLLYGYTF,TGTGCCAGCAGTCCTGGACTGCTCTATGGCTACACCTTC
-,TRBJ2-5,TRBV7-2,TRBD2,CASSPGLAGETQYF,TGTGCCAGCAGCCCGGGACTAGCGGGAGAGACCCAGTACTTC
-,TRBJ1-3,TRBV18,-,CASSLGRGPGNTIYF,TGTGCCAGCTCACTCGGCAGGGGTCCTGGAAACACCATATATTTT